This T cell receptor beta chain was observed in a study of blood T cell repertoires in COVID-19. Overall study context: Sites in the United States, Italy and Spain provided acute and convalescent COVID-19 samples.

Trimming cost V 1 base and J 9 bases; bases outside gene matches: 5. The CDR3 totals 14 residues. CDR1 is LGHNA, CDR2 YSLEER, per germline. As handled by the study authors: Reference gene primer amplification gave nucleated cell count estimates. TCRdb keeps only in-frame clones here, not all; method: immunoSEQ multiplex PCR. V, J and clone size reflect that table, while D and trimming were determined from the DNA. The table records a few hundred thousand clones, 85% to 90% of them present only once. Each participant's cohort was designated according to participant-reported clinical history. Two negative PCRs, clearance, or symptom resolution were required of recovered Cohort 3 donors.

The rearrangement joins TRBV4-3 to TRBJ2-1; TRBD2 agrees at 8 bases. Sequenced sample: PBMCs or T cells enriched from blood (not recorded which). This clonotype originated in a man aged 30 to 45 who had recovered from COVID-19. In DNA, the CDR3 is TGCGCCAGCAGCCAAGCGGGGGCGGGAGGTGAGCAGTTCTTC. The encoded protein is CASSQAGAGGEQFF.